This is a list of T cell receptor beta chains from one sample in a study of T cell responses to AZD1222 COVID-19 vaccine. Profiled with immunoSEQ multiplex PCR; TCRdb holds only in-frame clones, not every one. The profile shows under 120,000 clones, about 95% of them singletons. The sample here was peripheral blood, taken on day 0 of AZD1222 vaccination. The receptors originated from an adult in good health. The CDR3 runs from the conserved cysteine through the conserved F or W. A D gene is named only where the DNA matches it firmly. Not every row has a clone size; where given, it reads once, few, many or a size class.

abundance,d_gene,j_gene,v_gene,CDR3aa,CDR3nt
.,TRBD2,TRBJ2-1,TRBV19,CASSPGTSGYNEQFF,TGTGCCAGTAGTCCCGGGACTAGCGGTTACAATGAGCAGTTCTTC
.,.,TRBJ1-1,TRBV11-2,CASSLANTEAFF,TGTGCCAGCAGCTTGGCGAACACTGAAGCTTTCTTT
.,TRBD1,TRBJ1-1,TRBV6-2/TRBV6-3,CASSYLDRRNEAFF,TGTGCCAGCAGTTACTTGGACAGGCGTAATGAAGCTTTCTTT
.,.,TRBJ2-3,TRBV2,CASSEEVEGTDTQYF,TGTGCCAGCAGCGAAGAAGTGGAAGGCACAGATACGCAGTATTTT
.,.,TRBJ1-1,TRBV30,CAWWGGTEAFF,TGTGCCTGGTGGGGGGGGACTGAAGCTTTCTTT
.,.,TRBJ1-2,TRBV12-3/TRBV12-4,CASLAGTDYTF,TGTGCCAGCCTGGCCGGAACTGATTACACCTTC
.,.,TRBJ1-5,TRBV7-2,CASRLPFQPQHF,TGTGCCAGCAGGCTACCTTTTCAGCCCCAGCATTTT
.,.,TRBJ1-6,TRBV9,CASSVGKDNSPLHF,TGTGCCAGCAGCGTCGGCAAAGATAATTCACCCCTCCACTTT
.,TRBD1,TRBJ1-1,TRBV25-1,CASSGGQGPDEAFF,TGTGCCAGCAGTGGGGGACAGGGTCCAGATGAAGCTTTCTTT
.,.,TRBJ2-1,TRBV12-3/TRBV12-4,CASSSPPDNEQFF,TGTGCCAGCAGTTCCCCACCTGACAATGAGCAGTTCTTC
.,TRBD1,TRBJ2-7,TRBV7-9,CASSFRPTGGAYEQYF,TGTGCCAGCAGTTTTAGACCGACAGGGGGGGCCTACGAGCAGTACTTC
.,.,TRBJ2-5,TRBV27,CASSLSRLQETQYF,TGTGCCAGCAGTTTAAGTCGACTGCAAGAGACCCAGTACTTC
.,.,TRBJ2-4,TRBV6-5,CASTRDRGTKNIQYF,TGTGCCAGCACCAGGGATCGAGGGACCAAAAACATTCAGTACTTC
.,.,TRBJ2-3,TRBV29-1,CSVESQGPTDTQYF,TGCAGCGTTGAAAGTCAGGGACCCACAGATACGCAGTATTTT
medium-sized,.,TRBJ2-5,TRBV28,CASRPGWETQYF,TGTGCCAGCCGCCCGGGTTGGGAGACCCAGTACTTC
.,TRBD2,TRBJ2-6,TRBV28,CASSLVLAGDSGANVLTF,TGTGCCAGCAGTTTAGTACTAGCGGGAGACTCTGGGGCCAACGTCCTGACTTTC
once,.,TRBJ1-3,TRBV7-9,CASSLAFYGNTIYF,TGTGCCAGCAGCTTAGCTTTTTATGGAAACACCATATATTTT